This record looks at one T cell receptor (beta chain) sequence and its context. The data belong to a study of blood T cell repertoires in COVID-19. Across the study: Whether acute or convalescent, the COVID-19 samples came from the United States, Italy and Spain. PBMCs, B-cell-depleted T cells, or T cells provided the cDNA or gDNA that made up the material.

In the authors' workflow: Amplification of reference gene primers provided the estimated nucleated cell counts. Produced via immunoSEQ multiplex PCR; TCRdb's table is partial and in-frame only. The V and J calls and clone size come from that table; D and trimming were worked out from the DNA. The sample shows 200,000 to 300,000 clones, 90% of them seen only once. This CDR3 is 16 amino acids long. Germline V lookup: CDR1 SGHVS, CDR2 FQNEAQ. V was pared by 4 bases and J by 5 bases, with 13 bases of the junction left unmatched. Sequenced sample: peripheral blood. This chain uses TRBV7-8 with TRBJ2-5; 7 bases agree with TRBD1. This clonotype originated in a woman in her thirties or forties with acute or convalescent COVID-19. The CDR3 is CASSSRDSPDRETQYF. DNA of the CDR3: TGTGCCAGCAGCTCGAGGGACAGTCCGGACCGGGAGACCCAGTACTTC.